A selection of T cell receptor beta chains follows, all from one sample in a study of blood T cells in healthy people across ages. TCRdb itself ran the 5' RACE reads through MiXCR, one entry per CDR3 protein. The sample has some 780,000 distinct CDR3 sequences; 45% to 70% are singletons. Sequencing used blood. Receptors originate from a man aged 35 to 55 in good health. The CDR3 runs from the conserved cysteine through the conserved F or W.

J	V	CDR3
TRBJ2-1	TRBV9	CASSVVSAGGEQFF
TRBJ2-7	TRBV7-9	CASSLVSSGSEQYF
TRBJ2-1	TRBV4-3	CASSQDLISQGEQFF
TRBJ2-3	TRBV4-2	CASSQDVKGIKYF
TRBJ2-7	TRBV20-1	CSAREELAGGGSYEQYF
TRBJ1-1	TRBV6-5	CASSYEQGTEAFF
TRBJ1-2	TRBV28	CASSFQGGQGRNYGYTF
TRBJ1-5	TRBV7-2	CASSRRQGVQPQHF
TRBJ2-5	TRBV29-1	CSVPQETQYF
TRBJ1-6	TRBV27	CASSFGDRYNSPLHF
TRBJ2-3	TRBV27	CASSSPGLAGVGTQYF
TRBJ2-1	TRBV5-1	CASSPDPGRYEQFF
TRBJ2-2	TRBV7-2	CASTQISQGALSGELFF
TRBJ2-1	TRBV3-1	CASSPHVGRSSNEQFF
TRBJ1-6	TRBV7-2	CASSLERVGNSPLHF
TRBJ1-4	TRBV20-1	CSATRQGESEKLFF
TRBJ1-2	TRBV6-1	CASSARDGNNYGYTF
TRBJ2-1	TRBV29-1	CSVEDRLKARDEQFF
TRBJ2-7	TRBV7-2	CASSFGRQGIGEQYF
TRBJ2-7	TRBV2	CASRQGITYEQYF
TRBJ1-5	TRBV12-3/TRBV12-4	CASTVPGQPQHF
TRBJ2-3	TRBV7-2	CASSLVGPSGSLRDTQYF
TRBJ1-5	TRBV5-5	CASSVDRGWKPQHF
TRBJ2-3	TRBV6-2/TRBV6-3	CASSTCRSGATDTQYF
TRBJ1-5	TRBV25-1	CASRWGNQPKHF
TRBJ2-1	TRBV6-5	CASSYRRVYEQFF
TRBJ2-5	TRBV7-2	CASSLGLPETQYF
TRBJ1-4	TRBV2	CASSWGLGEKLFF
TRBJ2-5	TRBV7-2	CASEGTANFQETQYF
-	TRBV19	CASSIGRGSSYNEQYF
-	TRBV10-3	CALSNKGEETQYF
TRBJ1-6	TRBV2	CASSARDPANSPLHF
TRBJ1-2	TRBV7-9	CASSSDGNPNYGYTF
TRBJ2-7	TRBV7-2	CASSLPRASYEQYF
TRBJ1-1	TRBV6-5	CASHSPFRNTEAFF
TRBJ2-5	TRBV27	CASSLKGTYQETQYF
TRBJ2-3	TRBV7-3	CASSLGGAADTQYF
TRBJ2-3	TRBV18	CASSPIGDTQYF
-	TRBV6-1	CASSGIIGSYEQYF
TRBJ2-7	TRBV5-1	CASSFGGKTYEQYF
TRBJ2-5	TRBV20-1	CSARFGQETQYF
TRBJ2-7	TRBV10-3	CAIGTLSSYEQYF
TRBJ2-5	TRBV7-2	CASSPNHPGPHQETQYF
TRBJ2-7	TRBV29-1	CSVVVLGQGETYEQYF
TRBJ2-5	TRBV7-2	CASSLGGARSATQYF
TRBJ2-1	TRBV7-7	CASSPGSGYNEQFF
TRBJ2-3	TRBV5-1	CASSLVGTGDTDTQYF
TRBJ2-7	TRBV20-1	CSASERLRWLEQYF
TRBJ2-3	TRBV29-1	CSVEVGGVQYF
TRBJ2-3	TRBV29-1	CSVVGLAGSSTDTQYF
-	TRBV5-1	CASSLGDRRDIQYF
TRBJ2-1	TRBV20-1	CSAIPGSNEQFF
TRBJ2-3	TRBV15	CATSRDRLEFTDTQYF